Below, 6 T cell receptor beta chains from the same sample are listed, as sequenced in a study of T cells after yellow fever vaccination. TCRdb re-analysed the 5' RACE reads in MiXCR, keeping a single row per CDR3 protein. The sample lists over 130,000 distinct CDR3 sequences, 7% to 9% occurring once. The source was CD4+ T cells sorted from PBMCs, collected 5 days after the yellow fever booster vaccination. The receptors shown here come from a man aged 25-45 years who received the YFV17D yellow fever vaccine.

At least ten counts were recorded for this clonotype. The genes are TRBV28 and TRBJ2-7, with D possibly matching TRBD2 (5 bases). From germline, CDR1 is MDHEN and CDR2 SYDVKM. The V end was cut by 3 bases, the J end by 2 bases, with 11 bases between. The CDR3 covers 14 residues. The CDR3: CASSFEGFAYEQYF. The CDR3 coding sequence is TGTGCCAGCAGTTTTGAGGGTTTCGCCTACGAGCAGTACTTC.

There are many counts of this clonotype. V and J are TRBV7-3 and TRBJ2-6, with a possible D match to TRBD2 (5 bases). V shed 5 bases and J shed 0 bases, with 17 bases lying between them. This CDR3 is built from 18 residues. Germline V CDR1 and CDR2: SGHTA, FQGTGA. The chain's CDR3 is CASSPGIVFLSGANVLTF. In DNA, the CDR3 is TGTGCCAGCAGCCCCGGGATTGTTTTTCTCTCTGGGGCCAACGTCCTGACTTTC.

This clonotype was recorded many times. This rearrangement joins TRBV5-1 to TRBJ2-1; 12 nucleotides agree with TRBD2. Germline values: CDR1 SGHRS, CDR2 YFSETQ. The J segment lost 9 bases and the V segment lost 0 bases, leaving 7 bases of the junction unmatched. The CDR3 has 16 amino acids. CDR3 sequence reads: CASSLGLAGEGSEQFF. CDR3 coding DNA: TGCGCCAGCAGCTTGGGACTAGCGGGAGAAGGAAGTGAGCAGTTCTTC.

Details on this clonotype: Being one base from a much bigger clone, this may be a read error. V and J are TRBV5-5 and TRBJ2-2, with D possibly TRBD1 on 6 matching bases. Trimming took 6 bases from V and 2 from J, leaving 17 bases between them. This CDR3 spans 16 amino acids. The germline V gene has CDR1 SGHKS and CDR2 YYEKEE (reference sequence). CDR3 sequence (DNA): TGTGCCAGCACCCTGGGGCGCAGGGGAAACACCGGGGAGCTGTTTTTT. Protein: CASTLGRRGNTGELFF.

This clonotype came up many times. The chain joins TRBV10-3 to TRBJ2-5; 7 bases fit TRBD2. CDR1 is ENHRY and CDR2 is SYGVKD in the germline V gene. The V gene end was trimmed by 1 base and the J gene end by 2 bases; junction bases not matched to a gene: 7. CDR3 length: 16 amino acids. As DNA, the CDR3 is TGTGCCATCAGTGAGTGGGCGGCCGGGAGGCAAGAGACCCAGTACTTC. Its protein product is CAISEWAAGRQETQYF.

This clonotype has ten or more counts. This chain uses TRBV20-1 with TRBJ2-3; TRBD1 aligns across 7 bases. The CDR3 runs to 13 residues. From germline, CDR1 is DFQATT and CDR2 SNEGSKA (reference sequence). Trimming removed 3 bases from V and 3 bases from J; junction bases left unmatched: 3. In nucleotides, the CDR3 is TGCAGTGCTAGGACAGGGTCGACAGATACGCAGTATTTT. This sequence encodes CSARTGSTDTQYF.